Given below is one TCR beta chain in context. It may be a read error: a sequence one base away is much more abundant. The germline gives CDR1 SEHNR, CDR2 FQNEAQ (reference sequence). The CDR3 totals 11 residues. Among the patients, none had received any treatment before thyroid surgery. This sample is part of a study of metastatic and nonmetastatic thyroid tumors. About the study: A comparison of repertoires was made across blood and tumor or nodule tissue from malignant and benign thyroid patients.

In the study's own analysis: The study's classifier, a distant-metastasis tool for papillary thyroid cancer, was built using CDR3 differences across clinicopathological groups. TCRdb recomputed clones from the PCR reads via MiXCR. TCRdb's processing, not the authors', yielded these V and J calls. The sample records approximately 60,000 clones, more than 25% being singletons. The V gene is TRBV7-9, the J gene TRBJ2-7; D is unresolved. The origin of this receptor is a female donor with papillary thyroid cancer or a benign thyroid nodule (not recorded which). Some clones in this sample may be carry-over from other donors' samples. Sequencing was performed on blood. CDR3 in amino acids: CAGSFLGEQYF. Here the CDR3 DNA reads TGTGCCGGCAGCTTCCTAGGCGAGCAGTACTTC.